This T cell receptor beta chain was sequenced for a study of technical replicates of blood from a few donors. J lost 6 bases, V lost 7 bases, and 10 bases had no gene match. The CDR3 consists of 15 residues. CDR1 LNHDA and CDR2 SQIVND come from the germline V gene (reference sequence). The repertoire was sequenced with immunoSEQ multiplex PCR; TCRdb's copy has only in-frame clones and lacks some. This sample has about 12,000 clones, with roughly 95% found just once. The specimen sequenced was PBMCs. The chain has TRBV19 and TRBJ1-5; 9 nucleotides align to TRBD1. This TCR was sampled from a human donor in good health. The CDR3 region has the DNA TGTGCCAGTAATTTGGGACAGGGTACACGTCAGCCCCAGCATTTT. Amino acids: CASNLGQGTRQPQHF.